The 9 T cell receptor beta chains below all came from one sample that was sequenced in a study of T cell repertoires in cytomegalovirus infection (dated by TCRdb to the late 2010s). The instrument was an Illumina HiSeq 1500. The public reads were quality trimmed at Q25 with fastp and then assembled into clones with MiXCR by TCRdb, keeping productive beta chains. Every distinct CDR3 protein forms one entry, paired with its most common genes and DNA. The sample includes hundreds of thousands of distinct CDR3 sequences, with around a third observed a single time. Of the sample, over 10% falls within the top ten clones. The meaning of the sample's treatment or condition label: in vitro stimulation with specific CMV peptide epitopes to enrich CMV-specific T cells. These TCRs are of unknown antigen specificity. The material was cultured CD8+ T cells from PBMCs, obtained from culture after CMV antigen stimulation. The receptors here all came from a human donor in good health (CMV status not recorded). Some clones in this sample may be carry-over from other donors' samples.

The chain is built from TRBV6-2 or TRBV6-3 and TRBJ2-1; D remains ambiguous. The CDR3 sequence is 13 residues long. The V end was cut by 7 bases, the J end by 7 bases, with 14 bases between. Germline lookup yields CDR1 MNHEY and CDR2 SVGEGT. This chain's CDR3 is CASNLPSLNEQFF. The CDR3 DNA is TGTGCCAGCAACCTACCGAGCCTGAATGAGCAGTTCTTC.

This chain joins TRBV19 and TRBJ1-4; D is uncertain. Looked up from germline, CDR1 is LNHDA and CDR2 is SQIVND (reference sequence). Trimming took 7 bases from V and 8 from J, leaving 14 bases between them. The CDR3 is 13 amino acids. CDR3 DNA: TGTGCCAGTACTGGGTCCGACGTGGAAAAACTGTTTTTT. Translating it yields CASTGSDVEKLFF.

The chain couples TRBV11-1 to TRBJ1-2, with TRBD1 identical over 12 bases. The CDR3 has 18 residues. Germline V gene lookup returns CDR1 SGHAT and CDR2 FQDESV (reference sequence). V lost 5 bases and J lost 2; bases outside the gene matches: 12. CDR3 sequence (DNA): TGTGCCAGCAGCCCCGGGACAGGGGGCGCGATCTCGAACTATGGCTACACCTTC. Translating it yields CASSPGTGGAISNYGYTF.

This rearrangement joins TRBV29-1 to TRBJ2-1; D uncertain. The CDR3 is 12 amino acids. Germline V gene sequence: CDR1 SQVTM, CDR2 ANQGSEA. V lost 0 bases to trimming and J lost 7 bases, with 7 bases between them. CDR3 protein: CSVEDQENEQFF. In nucleotides, the CDR3 is TGCAGCGTTGAAGATCAAGAGAATGAGCAGTTCTTC.

In this sample, this clonotype turned up a few times. V and J are TRBV5-5 and TRBJ1-1; D remains unclear. The CDR3 contains 12 residues. CDR1 is SGHKS, CDR2 YYEKEE, per germline (reference sequence). The ends were cut back, 0 bases at V and 11 bases at J, with 11 bases in the middle. Here the CDR3 DNA reads TGTGCCAGCAGCTTGGCAGTCGGAGGGGCTTTCTTT. This gives the protein CASSLAVGGAFF.

This clonotype has a handful of counts. V and J are TRBV10-3 and TRBJ1-3; possible D gene TRBD1, 5 bases. V lost 2 bases to trimming and J lost 0 bases, with 8 bases between them. CDR3 size: 15 residues. CDR1 and CDR2 from the germline V gene are ENHRY and SYGVKD. CDR3 sequence: CAISEGASSGNTIYF. The CDR3 DNA is TGTGCCATCAGTGAGGGGGCGAGCTCTGGAAACACCATATATTTT.

This clonotype appeared a few times. The chain recombines TRBV12-5 with TRBJ1-1, with TRBD1 as a possible D gene (5 bases). The CDR3 contains 15 residues. Germline V lookup: CDR1 LGHNT, CDR2 FRNRAP. Trimming took 1 base from V and 3 from J, leaving 12 bases between them. CDR3 bases: TGTGCTAGTGGTTTGGCTGCCAGGGCTCACACTGAAGCTTTCTTT. Amino acid sequence: CASGLAARAHTEAFF.

The chain couples TRBV4-1 to TRBJ2-3; unclear D gene. This CDR3 has 15 amino acids. Trimming removed 0 bases at V and 2 bases at J, with 9 bases between. Germline CDR1 reads MGHRA; CDR2 reads YSYEKL. Written as DNA, the CDR3 is TGCGCCAGCAGCCAAGATCTCCTTGCCACAGATACGCAGTATTTT. As protein: CASSQDLLATDTQYF.

This clonotype occurred a few times. The J gene is TRBJ2-1, the V gene TRBV11-2, with D perhaps assigned TRBD1 or TRBD2 (5 bases each). V was cut by 4 bases and J by 5 bases, with 12 bases left in between. There are 14 residues in the CDR3. Germline V gene data show CDR1 as SGHAT and CDR2 as FQNNGV. CDR3 region: CASSSRDPNNEQFF. CDR3 bases: TGTGCCAGCAGCTCCCGGGACCCTAACAATGAGCAGTTCTTC.